This is a list of T cell receptor beta chains from one sample in a study of regulatory T cells in long-lasting Graves disease. TCRdb itself ran the multiplex PCR reads through MiXCR, one entry per CDR3 protein. The sample shows approximately 540,000 distinct CDR3 sequences, 12% of them seen only once. These data are also associated with another study on T cells in Graves' hyperthyroidism and ophthalmopathy.

Source: peripheral blood mononuclear cells (PBMCs), taken at new diagnosis, from a patient treated with antithyroid drugs. The receptors originated from a woman aged 25 to 39 with Graves disease. The CDR3 runs from the conserved cysteine through the conserved F or W. Fields, in order: V gene, D gene, J gene, clone size, CDR3 DNA, CDR3 protein. D genes are given only for firm matches. Not all rows give a size; the values are once, few, many and, for expanded clones, a class.

TRBV12-3/TRBV12-4	-	TRBJ2-3	many	TGTGCCAGCAGTTTCAGTGAGCGGGATACGCAGTATTTT	CASSFSERDTQYF
TRBV5-1	-	TRBJ2-1	few	TGCGCCAGCAGGAGAGACACCTCCTACAATGAGCAGTTCTTC	CASRRDTSYNEQFF
TRBV11-2	TRBD1	TRBJ1-1	many	TGTGCCAGCAGTTACAGGGGGCATAGGACTGAAGCTTTCTTT	CASSYRGHRTEAFF
TRBV10-3	-	TRBJ2-1	many	TGTGCCATCAGTGACACCCTTAGCGGAAGCTCCTACAATGAGCAGTTCTTC	CAISDTLSGSSYNEQFF
TRBV6-2/TRBV6-3	-	TRBJ1-5	few	TGTGCCAGCAGTTCTTTTCTCCGTCAGCCCCAGCATTTT	CASSSFLRQPQHF
TRBV2	-	TRBJ1-5	-	TGTGCCAGCAGTGAAGCGCCTCACCCCCAGCATTTT	CASSEAPHPQHF
TRBV2	-	TRBJ1-1	many	TGTGCCAGCAGTGGGGCCTTAGGGACAGAAGCTTTCTTT	CASSGALGTEAFF
TRBV28	-	TRBJ2-3	many	TGTGCCAGCAGGCCGCCGGGCGGCGCAGATACGCAGTATTTT	CASRPPGGADTQYF
TRBV7-2	-	TRBJ2-1	-	TGTGCCAGCAGCTTAGTTCCAGCGGGTGAGCAGTTCTTC	CASSLVPAGEQFF
TRBV5-1	-	TRBJ1-1	many	TGCGCCAGCAGCCTCCTACCCGGACTAGCTGAAGCTTTCTTT	CASSLLPGLAEAFF